The rows below give T cell receptor beta chains drawn from one sample of a study of technical replicates of blood from a few donors. TCRdb's table, derived via immunoSEQ multiplex PCR, lists solely in-frame clones and lacks some. In the table there are about 54,000 clones, approximately 94% of which are singletons. Source material: T cells isolated from PBMCs. These receptors all come from a human donor in good health. The CDR3 runs from the conserved cysteine through the conserved F or W. Fields, in order: J gene, D gene, V gene, clone size, CDR3 DNA, CDR3 protein. The D gene is left open where the match is weak. The size of a clone is reported for some rows only, either as once, few or many, or as a class for expanded clones.

TRBJ2-2 | - | TRBV7-6 | - | TGTGCCAGCAGCTTAGTTGCGCGTGCGAACACCGGGGAGCTGTTTTTT | CASSLVARANTGELFF
TRBJ2-1 | - | TRBV6-5 | - | TGTGCCAGCAGGCAAGAGCATGAGCAGTTCTTC | CASRQEHEQFF
TRBJ2-4 | - | TRBV7-2 | once | TGTGCCAGCAGCTTGGCAGCTACGGGGGAGCTAAACATTCAGTACTTC | CASSLAATGELNIQYF
TRBJ2-5 | TRBD2 | TRBV5-1 | - | TGCGCCAGCAGCTTGTCGCCGGGACTAGCTTCTCAAGAGACCCAGTACTTC | CASSLSPGLASQETQYF
TRBJ2-7 | TRBD1 | TRBV11-1 | - | TGTGCCAGCAGCGACCGGGACAGGGGGTACTACGAGCAGTACTTC | CASSDRDRGYYEQYF
TRBJ1-2 | - | TRBV18 | - | TGTGCCAGCTCACCTCCCGGGATGAGGTTTGTGGAAGGGACCTTC | CASSPPGMRFVEGTF
TRBJ1-5 | - | TRBV12-5 | - | TGTGCTAGTGGTTTGGTAATGAGCGGCAGACCTGAATTTTATAGCAATCAGCCCCAGCATTTT | CASGLVMSGRPEFYSNQPQHF
TRBJ1-1 | - | TRBV5-1 | once | TGCGCCAGCAGCTTGGGGGCAGACCCGCGCGGGGACACTGAAGCTTTCTTT | CASSLGADPRGDTEAFF
TRBJ1-1 | TRBD1 | TRBV11-2 | once | TGTGCCAGCAGCTCGAACAGGGGGTGGAACACTGAAGCTTTCTTT | CASSSNRGWNTEAFF
TRBJ2-7 | - | TRBV9 | once | TGTGCCAGCAGCGCAGGACATTCACTCTACGAGCAGTACTTC | CASSAGHSLYEQYF
TRBJ2-3 | TRBD1 | TRBV28 | - | TGTGCCAGCAGTCCGACAGGGGCGAGGGATACGCAGTATTTT | CASSPTGARDTQYF
TRBJ2-1 | TRBD1 | TRBV6-5 | - | TGTGCCAGCAGTAAGGGACAGGTAAACAATGAGCAGTTCTTC | CASSKGQVNNEQFF
TRBJ2-7 | - | TRBV7-9 | few | TGTGCCAGCAGCTTATTACAGAACGAGCAGTACTTC | CASSLLQNEQYF
TRBJ2-3 | - | TRBV5-1 | - | TGCGCCAGCAGCTTGGTGGGGGGGGCGACAGATACGCAGTATTTT | CASSLVGGATDTQYF
TRBJ2-2 | TRBD2 | TRBV5-1 | - | TGCGCCAGCAGCCTCTTACTAGCGGGAGCCACCGGGGAGCTGTTTTTT | CASSLLLAGATGELFF
TRBJ2-3 | - | TRBV7-2 | - | TGTGCCAGCAGCCCCTCCCTCGCGACTAGCACAGATACGCAGTATTTT | CASSPSLATSTDTQYF
TRBJ1-2 | - | TRBV28 | - | TGTGCCAGCAGTATCAGGGATGGCTACACCTTC | CASSIRDGYTF
TRBJ2-3 | TRBD2 | TRBV11-2 | - | TGTGCCAGCAGCGCAATTAGCCTACCGGGACTAGCAACAGATACGCAGTATTTT | CASSAISLPGLATDTQYF
TRBJ1-2 | - | TRBV9 | - | TGTGCCAGCAGCTCAAATCACTATGGCTACACCTTC | CASSSNHYGYTF
TRBJ2-7 | TRBD2 | TRBV10-1 | - | TGCGCCAGCAGTGCTAGCGGGAGATCCGAGCAGTACTTC | CASSASGRSEQYF
TRBJ1-5 | - | TRBV14 | few | TGTGCCAGCAGCCAAGATGGCCAGATAGCGAGCAATCAGCCCCAGCATTTT | CASSQDGQIASNQPQHF
TRBJ2-7 | - | TRBV28 | - | TGTGCCAGCGGCTTAGCAGGCGGGGACGAGCAGTACTTC | CASGLAGGDEQYF
TRBJ2-7 | - | TRBV28 | - | TGTGCCAGCAGTTTGGGGGTGGGGGACATCTACGAGCAGTACTTC | CASSLGVGDIYEQYF
TRBJ2-3 | TRBD1 | TRBV5-4 | - | TGTGCCAGCAGCTTCGGGCAGGGGGTCCAAACAGATACGCAGTATTTT | CASSFGQGVQTDTQYF
TRBJ2-3 | - | TRBV6-6 | - | TGTGCCAGCAGCCGCTCTAGCCCCCAGGTGGATACGCAGTATTTT | CASSRSSPQVDTQYF
TRBJ2-1 | TRBD2 | TRBV18 | - | TGTGCCAGCTCACCAAGGGGGACTAGCGGGGGCAATGAGCAGTTCTTC | CASSPRGTSGGNEQFF
TRBJ2-7 | TRBD2 | TRBV5-1 | - | TGCGCCAGCAGCCCTAGCGGCAACTACGAGCAGTACTTC | CASSPSGNYEQYF
TRBJ2-7 | - | TRBV5-6 | - | TGTGCCAGCAGCTTGCAAAGTTTGAGCGAGCAGTACTTC | CASSLQSLSEQYF
TRBJ2-3 | TRBD1 | TRBV28 | - | TGTGCCAGCAGTTTGACAGGGGGCCCGTTGGATACGCAGTATTTT | CASSLTGGPLDTQYF
TRBJ1-5 | - | TRBV20-1 | once | TGCAGTGCTAGGGTAGGAGCCCTCCAGCATTTT | CSARVGALQHF
TRBJ2-1 | TRBD2 | TRBV6-5 | - | TGTGCCAGCAGTTACCAGCGGGGCCACAATGAGCAGTTCTTC | CASSYQRGHNEQFF
TRBJ1-2 | TRBD1 | TRBV9 | - | TGTGCCAGCAGCAGAAACAGGGGGCTAGATGGCTACACCTTC | CASSRNRGLDGYTF
TRBJ1-3 | - | TRBV10-1 | - | TGCGCCAGCAGTGAGTCCGGGGGCTCTGGAAACACCATATATTTT | CASSESGGSGNTIYF
TRBJ2-6 | - | TRBV11-2 | few | TGTGCCAGCAGCCGGACAGCCGGCTCTGGGGCCAACGTCCTGACTTTC | CASSRTAGSGANVLTF
TRBJ2-3 | - | TRBV5-6 | - | TGTGCCAGCAGCTTGGTGGCCAGGGCGGGGATAGATACGCAGTATTTT | CASSLVARAGIDTQYF
TRBJ2-1 | TRBD2 | TRBV6-5 | - | TGTGCCAGCAGTTACGACGGACTAGCGGGAGATGAGCAGTTCTTC | CASSYDGLAGDEQFF
TRBJ1-5 | TRBD1 | TRBV7-9 | - | TGTGCCAGCAGCGCAGAAGGGACAGGGGGTCAGCCCCAGCATTTT | CASSAEGTGGQPQHF
TRBJ1-4 | - | TRBV7-9 | - | TGTGCCAGCAGCTTAGGAGGGTATAATGAAAAACTGTTTTTT | CASSLGGYNEKLFF
TRBJ2-7 | - | TRBV11-3 | - | TGTGCCAGCAGCTTAGAGGGGCCCCTCGGGGAGCAGTACTTC | CASSLEGPLGEQYF
TRBJ2-1 | - | TRBV15 | - | TGTGCCACCAGCAGCCTCCCCCCAAACAGGCCCAATGAGCAGTTCTTC | CATSSLPPNRPNEQFF
TRBJ2-1 | TRBD2 | TRBV29-1 | - | TGCAGCGTCGATAGGACTAGCGGGGGGAACTACAATGAGCAGTTCTTC | CSVDRTSGGNYNEQFF
TRBJ1-1 | - | TRBV10-1 | - | TGCGCCAGCAGTGACCGGAACACTGAAGCTTTCTTT | CASSDRNTEAFF
TRBJ2-3 | - | TRBV5-4 | - | TGTGCCAGCAGCCAAAGGCTAGCAGAAGATACGCAGTATTTT | CASSQRLAEDTQYF
TRBJ2-5 | TRBD2 | TRBV29-1 | - | TGCAGCGTTGTCATAGCGGGCGTAAAAGAGACCCAGTACTTC | CSVVIAGVKETQYF
TRBJ2-5 | - | TRBV9 | - | TGTGCCAGCAGCGTAGCTACGTCAACGGGAGTGTACCAAGAGACCCAGTACTTC | CASSVATSTGVYQETQYF
TRBJ1-1 | - | TRBV7-4 | - | TGTGCCAGCAGAAACTCCCCAGGGGTCACTGAAGCTTTCTTT | CASRNSPGVTEAFF